Given below is one T cell receptor beta chain in context. The sample is drawn from a study of blood T cell repertoires in COVID-19. Sequencing used immunoSEQ multiplex PCR; TCRdb keeps in-frame clones, though not all of them. The sample contains approximately 210,000 clones, around 90% of which appear only once. The V and J ends lost 3 bases and 5 bases respectively, with 8 bases between them. The CDR3 runs to 14 residues. The germline V gene has CDR1 MNHEY and CDR2 SMNVEV (reference sequence). This sequence joins TRBV27 and TRBJ1-6; D is unclear. This clonotype was obtained from a human donor in a cohort sampled during active COVID-19. Material for sequencing was peripheral blood. Here the CDR3 reads CASSLRPNNSPLHF. Written as DNA, the CDR3 is TGTGCCAGCAGTTTGAGGCCAAATAATTCACCCCTCCACTTT.